This T cell receptor (beta chain) was identified during a study of T cell responses to AZD1222 COVID-19 vaccine. Regarding the study as a whole: The donors showed a predominance of white British ancestry and of females, with possible underestimation of clonal diversity.

As concerns this clone: The antigen remains unidentified.

Here immunoSEQ multiplex PCR was the method, and the copy in TCRdb shows in-frame clones only, minus some. The profile shows roughly 180,000 clones, roughly 94% of them singletons. The germline V gene encodes CDR1 MNHEY and CDR2 SVGAGI. The V and J ends lost 2 bases and 6 bases respectively, with 8 bases between them. The CDR3 length is 12 residues. The sequenced sample was peripheral blood, obtained 28 days after the second AZD1222 dose. The TCR originated in an adult who received the AZD1222 COVID-19 vaccine. V is TRBV6-5 and J is TRBJ2-7; maybe TRBD2 (6 bases). The CDR3 here is CASSYLGGEQYF. DNA of the CDR3: TGTGCCAGCAGTTACCTGGGGGGCGAGCAGTACTTC.